This T cell receptor beta chain was retrieved from a study of tumor-infiltrating lymphocytes in primary liver carcinoma. General study points: Since sampling was bulk and unsorted, CD4+ and CD8+ repertoires were not compared.

TCR beta cDNA was made from roughly 500 ng total RNA with a constant-region primer. Slightly modified ARM-PCR, run as three nested multiplex PCR rounds, produced the TCR beta libraries. TCRdb fed the multiplex PCR reads into MiXCR, producing one record per CDR3 protein. The sample records 150,000 to 200,000 distinct CDR3 sequences, 65% being singletons. Concerning this clonotype itself: Its target is unknown. The junction departs from the called germline gene at one end, perhaps through a read error.

The study extracted blood RNA from unsorted whole blood and also extracted germline DNA. This receptor was obtained from a woman aged 55 to 70 with primary liver carcinoma and hepatitis B virus infection. Material: peripheral blood.

The CDR3 coding sequence is TGTGCGAGCAGCTTAGGACAGGTACTTAAAACCGGGGAGCTGTTTTTT. Protein: CASSLGQVLKTGELFF. This rearrangement joins TRBV11-2 to TRBJ2-2; 7 nucleotides line up with TRBD1. The CDR3 has 16 amino acids. The germline V gene has CDR1 SGHAT and CDR2 FQNNGV.